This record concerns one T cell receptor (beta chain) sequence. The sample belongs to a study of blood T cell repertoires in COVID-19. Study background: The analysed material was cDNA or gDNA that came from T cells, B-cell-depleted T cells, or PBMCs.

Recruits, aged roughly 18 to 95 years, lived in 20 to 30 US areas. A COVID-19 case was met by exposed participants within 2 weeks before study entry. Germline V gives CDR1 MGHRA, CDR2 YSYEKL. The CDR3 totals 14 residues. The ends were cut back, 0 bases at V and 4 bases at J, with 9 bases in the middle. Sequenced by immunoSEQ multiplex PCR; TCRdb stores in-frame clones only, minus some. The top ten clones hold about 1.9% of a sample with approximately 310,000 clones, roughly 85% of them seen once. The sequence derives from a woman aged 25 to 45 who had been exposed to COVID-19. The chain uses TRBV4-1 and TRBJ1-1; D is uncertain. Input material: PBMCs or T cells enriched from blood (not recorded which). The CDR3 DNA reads TGCGCCAGCAGCCAAGATTTATCCCCCACTGAAGCTTTCTTT. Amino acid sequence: CASSQDLSPTEAFF.